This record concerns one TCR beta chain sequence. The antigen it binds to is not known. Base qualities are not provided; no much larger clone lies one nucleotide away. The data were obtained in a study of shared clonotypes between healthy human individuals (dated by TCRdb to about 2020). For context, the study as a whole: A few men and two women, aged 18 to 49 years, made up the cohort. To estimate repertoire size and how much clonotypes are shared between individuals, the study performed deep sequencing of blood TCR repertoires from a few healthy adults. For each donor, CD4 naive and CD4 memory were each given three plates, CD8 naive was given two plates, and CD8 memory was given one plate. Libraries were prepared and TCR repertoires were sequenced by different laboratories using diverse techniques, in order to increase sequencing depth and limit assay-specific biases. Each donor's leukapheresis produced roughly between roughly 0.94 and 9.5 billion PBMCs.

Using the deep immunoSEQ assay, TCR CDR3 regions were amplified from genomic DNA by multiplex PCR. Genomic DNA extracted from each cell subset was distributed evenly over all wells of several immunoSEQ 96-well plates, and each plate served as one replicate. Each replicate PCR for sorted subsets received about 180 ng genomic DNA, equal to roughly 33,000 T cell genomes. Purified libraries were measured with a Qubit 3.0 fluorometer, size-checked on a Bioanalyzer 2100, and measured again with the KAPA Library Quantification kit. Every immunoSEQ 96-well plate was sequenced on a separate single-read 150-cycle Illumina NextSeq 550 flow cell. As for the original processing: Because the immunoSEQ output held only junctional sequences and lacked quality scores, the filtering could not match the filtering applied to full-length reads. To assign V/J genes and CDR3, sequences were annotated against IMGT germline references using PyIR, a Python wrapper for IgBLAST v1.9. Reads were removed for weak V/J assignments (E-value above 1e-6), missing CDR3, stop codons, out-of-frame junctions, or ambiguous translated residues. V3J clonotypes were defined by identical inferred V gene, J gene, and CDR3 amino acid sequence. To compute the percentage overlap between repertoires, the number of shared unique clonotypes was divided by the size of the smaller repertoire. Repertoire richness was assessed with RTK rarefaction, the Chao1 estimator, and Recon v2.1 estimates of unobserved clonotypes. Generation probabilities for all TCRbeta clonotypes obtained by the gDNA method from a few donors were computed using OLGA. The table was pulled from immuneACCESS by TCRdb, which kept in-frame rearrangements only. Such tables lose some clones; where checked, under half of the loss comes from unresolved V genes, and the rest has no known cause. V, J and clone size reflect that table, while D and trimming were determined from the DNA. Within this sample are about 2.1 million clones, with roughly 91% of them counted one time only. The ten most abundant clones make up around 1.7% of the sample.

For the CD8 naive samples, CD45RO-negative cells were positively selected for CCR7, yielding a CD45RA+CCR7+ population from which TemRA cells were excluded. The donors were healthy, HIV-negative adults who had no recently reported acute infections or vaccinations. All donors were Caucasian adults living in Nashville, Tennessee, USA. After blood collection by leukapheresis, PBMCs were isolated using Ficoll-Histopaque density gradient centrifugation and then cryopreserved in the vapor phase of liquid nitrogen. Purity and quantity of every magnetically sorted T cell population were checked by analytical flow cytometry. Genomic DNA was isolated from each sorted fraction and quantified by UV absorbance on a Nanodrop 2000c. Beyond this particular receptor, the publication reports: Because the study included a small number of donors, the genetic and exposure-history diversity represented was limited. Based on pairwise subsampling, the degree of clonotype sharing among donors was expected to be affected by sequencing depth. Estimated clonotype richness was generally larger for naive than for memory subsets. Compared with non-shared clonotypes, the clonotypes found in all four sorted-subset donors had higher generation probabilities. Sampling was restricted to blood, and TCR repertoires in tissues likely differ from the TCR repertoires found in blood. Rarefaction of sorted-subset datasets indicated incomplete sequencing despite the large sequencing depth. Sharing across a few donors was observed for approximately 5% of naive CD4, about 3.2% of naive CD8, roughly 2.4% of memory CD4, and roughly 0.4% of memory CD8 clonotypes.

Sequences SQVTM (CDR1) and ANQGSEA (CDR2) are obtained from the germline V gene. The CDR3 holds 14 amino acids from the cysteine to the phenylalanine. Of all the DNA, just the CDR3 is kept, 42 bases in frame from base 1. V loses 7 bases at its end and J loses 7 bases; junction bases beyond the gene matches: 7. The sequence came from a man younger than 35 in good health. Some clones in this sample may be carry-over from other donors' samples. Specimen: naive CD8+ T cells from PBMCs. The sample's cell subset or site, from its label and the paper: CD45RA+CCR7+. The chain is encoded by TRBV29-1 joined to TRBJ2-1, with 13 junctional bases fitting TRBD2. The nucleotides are TGCAGCGGAGGGGGACTAGCGGGATTAAATGAGCAGTTCTTC. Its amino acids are CSGGGLAGLNEQFF.